The clone carrying this TCR beta chain was seen more than once but under ten times. Its antigen is not identified. Time point indicated: after dendritic cell vaccination, including at tumor progression/relapse. Selection required adequate fresh-frozen tumor tissue plus more than two years' survival data. The data were produced by immunoSEQ multiplex PCR, yet TCRdb's version contains in-frame clones alone and is incomplete. The sample consists of 45,000 to 60,000 clones, roughly 80% of them appearing once. This CDR3 has 16 amino acids. Germline CDR1 and CDR2: MNHNS and SASEGT. The junction had 12 bases not matched to a gene; V was cut back by 4 bases and J by 5 bases. The data are from a study of glioma-infiltrating T cells after dendritic cell vaccination. Study details: The vaccine used monocyte-derived dendritic cells pulsed overnight with autologous tumor lysate. Dendritic cell vaccine was injected intradermally three times, biweekly. Study-level results: Complete blood and tumor specimen sets were limited to few patients.

Source: blood, taken after dendritic cell vaccination. The receptor was isolated from a human donor with glioblastoma. The chain recombines TRBV6-1 with TRBJ2-5, with 8 bases lining up with TRBD1. CDR3 loop: CASSGPTGTGVETQYF. In DNA, the CDR3 is TGTGCCAGCAGTGGACCCACCGGGACAGGCGTGGAGACCCAGTACTTC.